Shown below are 6 T cell receptor beta chains from a single sample sequenced in a study of fetal regulatory T cell absence and autoimmunity. This table comes from immunoSEQ multiplex PCR, and its TCRdb copy is limited to in-frame clones, with some not included. The sample lists tens of thousands of clones, 70% to 85% occurring once. The sequenced sample consisted of cord blood. The receptors derive from a newborn boy with IPEX syndrome.

The genes are TRBV14 and TRBJ2-7, with D unclear. The germline V and J ends were trimmed by 3 bases and 0 bases, with 6 bases remaining between them. The CDR3 totals 13 residues. Germline CDR1 SGHDN, CDR2 FVKESK. The CDR3, as DNA: TGTGCCAGCAGCCACGGAACCTCCTACGAGCAGTACTTC. Its protein product is CASSHGTSYEQYF.

The V call is TRBV5-6, the J call TRBJ2-7; weak D call: TRBD1 (6 bases). CDR3 size: 14 residues. V was shortened by 0 bases and J by 3 bases, with 10 bases between the two germline ends. Per the germline V gene, CDR1 is SGHDT and CDR2 is YYEEEE. CDR3 loop: CASSLVGTNYEQYF. Here the CDR3 DNA reads TGTGCCAGCAGCTTGGTTGGGACAAACTACGAGCAGTACTTC.

V is TRBV6-5 and J is TRBJ2-7; TRBD1 matches at 9 bases. CDR3 length equals 15 residues. V was clipped by 0 bases and J by 5 bases; unmatched bases: 5. The germline CDR1 and CDR2 sequences are MNHEY and SVGAGI. The CDR3 loop reads CASSYSQGQGHEQYF. In DNA, the CDR3 is TGTGCCAGCAGTTACTCGCAGGGACAGGGCCACGAGCAGTACTTC.

The rearrangement links TRBV15 to TRBJ1-5, with 7 nucleotides matching TRBD1. After removal of 5 bases from V and 9 bases from J, the junction contained 10 bases not matched to a gene. The CDR3 contains 14 residues. The V gene's germline CDR1 is LNHNV and CDR2 YYDKDF (reference sequence). CDR3 residues: CATSGRTGEGPQHF. The CDR3, as DNA: TGTGCCACCAGCGGCCGGACAGGTGAAGGGCCCCAGCATTTT.

In nucleotides, the CDR3 is TGTGCCAGCAGCCAATCACTAGGGACTGGTGGCTACACCTTC. Its translation: CASSQSLGTGGYTF. The V call is TRBV16, the J call TRBJ1-2; tentatively, D is TRBD1 (5 bases). CDR1 is KGHSY and CDR2 is FQNENV in the germline V gene. This CDR3 has 14 residues. Deletions cut 0 bases from V and 7 bases from J, with 12 bases between. The full variable domain, its missing parts supplied by reference TRBV16 and TRBJ1-2, is GEEVAQTPKHLVRGEGQKAKLYCAPIKGHSYVFWYQQVLKNEFKFLISFQNENVFDETGMPKERFSAKCLPNSPCSLEIQATKLEDSAVYFCASSQSLGTGGYTFGSGTRLTVV.

This chain connects TRBV10-3 to TRBJ2-2, with D perhaps assigned TRBD1 or TRBD2 (7 bases each). Trimming stripped 11 bases from V and 0 bases from J, with 16 bases between. Germline V lookup: CDR1 ENHRY, CDR2 SYGVKD. The CDR3 length is 15 residues. The CDR3 sequence: CASEGGGSNTGELFF. The CDR3 DNA is TGTGCCTCCGAGGGAGGGGGCTCGAACACCGGGGAGCTGTTTTTT.